This T cell receptor beta chain was recovered during a study of blood T cell repertoires in COVID-19. Study overall: Some COVID-19 samples were acute and others convalescent; all came from the United States, Italy and Spain. Sources were T cells, B-cell-depleted T cells, or PBMCs; the material itself was cDNA or gDNA.

Study processing details: Counts of nucleated cells, estimated from reference gene primer amplification, were obtained. Libraries were prepared by immunoSEQ multiplex PCR; TCRdb keeps only in-frame clonotypes and omits some of them. That table supplies the V and J calls and clone size; D and trimming were determined from the DNA. The sample includes fewer than 180,000 clones, around four fifths of them seen just once. The germline V and J ends were trimmed by 4 bases and 0 bases, with 14 bases remaining between them. Germline CDR1 SGDLS, CDR2 YYNGEE. CDR3 size: 17 residues. This clonotype was sampled from a man in his sixties or seventies with acute or convalescent COVID-19. Sequenced material: peripheral blood. The chain employs TRBV9 and TRBJ2-6, with D tentatively TRBD1 (6 bases). CDR3 nucleotides: TGTGCCAGCAGCCCAACAGACAGGTCCTCTGGGGCCAACGTCCTGACTTTC. The encoded protein is CASSPTDRSSGANVLTF.